The 26 T cell receptor beta chains below all came from one sample that was sequenced in a study of shared clonotypes between healthy human individuals. Only in-frame clones appear in the TCRdb table, and some are missing; sequencing was by immunoSEQ multiplex PCR. The sample records 800,000 or so clones, about 96% being singletons. CD45RO-negative, CCR7-positively selected cells formed the naive CD8 fraction, excluding terminally differentiated effector memory CD45RA+ cells. Sequencing input: naive CD8+ T cells sorted from blood. The receptors shown here come from a man aged 25-45 years in good health.

The gene calls are TRBV6-5 and TRBJ2-7, with 8 bases identical to TRBD1. The CDR3 consists of 14 residues. Trimming at V came to 7 bases and at J to 3 bases, leaving 8 bases not matched to a gene. The germline V gene has CDR1 MNHEY and CDR2 SVGAGI. The CDR3 DNA is TGTGCCAGCAAGGGAGTGACAGGGGACTACGAGCAGTACTTC. The encoded protein is CASKGVTGDYEQYF.

This chain connects TRBV1 to TRBJ2-7; TRBD2, the D gene given by the table, was not confirmed from the DNA. TRBV1 has pseudogene status. The CDR3 has 15 amino acids. The CDR3 region is CTSSHGTSGGHEQYF. In nucleotides, the CDR3 is TGCACCAGCAGCCACGGGACTAGCGGGGGCCACGAGCAGTACTTC.

The chain is built from TRBV5-1 and TRBJ2-1, with TRBD2 matching 11 bases. This CDR3 contains 14 residues. CDR1 and CDR2 from the germline V gene are SGHRS and YFSETQ. Trimming cost V 5 bases and J 4 bases; bases outside gene matches: 2. This CDR3 is CASRLAGDYNEQFF. For the CDR3, the DNA is TGCGCCAGCAGACTAGCGGGAGATTACAATGAGCAGTTCTTC.

This chain uses TRBV28 with TRBJ2-7, with 8 bases that match TRBD2. Germline CDR1 and CDR2: MDHEN and SYDVKM. This CDR3 contains 14 residues. Unmatched junction bases numbered 4, after V lost 2 bases and J lost 4 bases. For the CDR3, the DNA is TGTGCCAGCAGTTTACGCGGGAGGCTATACGAGCAGTACTTC. It codes for CASSLRGRLYEQYF.

The chain recombines TRBV27 with TRBJ1-1; tentatively, D is TRBD1 (6 bases). Trimming removed 6 bases from V and 4 bases from J, with 15 bases in between. Germline lookup yields CDR1 MNHEY and CDR2 SMNVEV (reference sequence). CDR3 size: 14 residues. The CDR3 spells CASRLRGFGTEAFF. For the CDR3, the DNA is TGTGCCAGCAGACTCAGGGGTTTTGGCACTGAAGCTTTCTTT.

Points on this clone: Other DNA variants within this sample encode the same CDR3. The rearrangement uses TRBV27 and TRBJ2-5, with D tentatively TRBD1 (6 bases). CDR3 length: 14 amino acids. V dropped 5 bases and J dropped 2 bases, with 12 bases sitting between them. Per germline, CDR1 MNHEY and CDR2 SMNVEV (reference sequence). The chain's CDR3 is CASSLLDSQETQYF. CDR3 in DNA: TGTGCCAGCAGTCTTTTGGACAGTCAAGAGACCCAGTACTTC.

The chain combines TRBV29-1 with TRBJ1-1; D unclear. The CDR3 is made up of 12 amino acids. Germline-derived CDR1 and CDR2 are SQVTM and ANQGSEA. The ends were cut back, 2 bases at V and 0 bases at J, with 4 bases in the middle. The CDR3 DNA sequence: TGCAGCGTTGAAAACCTGAACACTGAAGCTTTCTTT. Protein: CSVENLNTEAFF.

The table lists this clone with a count of one. The chain is built from TRBV27 and TRBJ2-1, with 7 bases lining up with TRBD2. Germline lookup yields CDR1 MNHEY and CDR2 SMNVEV (reference sequence). The CDR3 length is 14 residues. V lost 6 bases to trimming and J lost 7 bases; unmatched junction nucleotides: 9. The chain's CDR3 is CASRLAPILNEQFF. The CDR3 DNA sequence: TGTGCCAGCAGACTAGCGCCCATTTTAAATGAGCAGTTCTTC.

The genes are TRBV2 and TRBJ1-1, with a possible D match to TRBD1 (5 bases). V was trimmed by 2 bases and J by 3 bases, leaving 10 bases between them. The CDR3 has 14 residues. Germline V CDR1 and CDR2: SNHLY, FYNNEI. The CDR3 is CASSERGSYTEAFF. CDR3 DNA sequence: TGTGCCAGCAGTGAACGGGGGTCTTACACTGAAGCTTTCTTT.

The gene calls are TRBV10-1 and TRBJ1-5, with TRBD1 matching 7 bases. The ends lost 9 bases at V and 1 base at J; junction bases unmatched: 6. CDR3 length: 14 residues. CDR1 and CDR2 (germline): WNHNN, SYGVQD (reference sequence). This CDR3 reads CARPQTGSNQPQHF. DNA for the CDR3: TGCGCCAGACCCCAGACAGGGAGCAATCAGCCCCAGCATTTT.

V usage is TRBV29-1 and J usage is TRBJ2-1; 14 nucleotides match TRBD2. This CDR3 spans 18 amino acids. CDR1 SQVTM and CDR2 ANQGSEA come from the germline V gene. With V trimmed by 1 base and J by 0 bases, 5 bases remained unmatched. The CDR3 bases are TGCAGCGTTGAAGGACTAGCGGGAGGGACCAGCTCCTACAATGAGCAGTTCTTC. It codes for CSVEGLAGGTSSYNEQFF.

This clone was seen only once. This chain links TRBV6-1 with TRBJ1-4; D ambiguous. The V end lost 3 bases, the J end lost 5 bases, and 16 bases lay between the germline ends. Germline V gene lookup returns CDR1 MNHNS and CDR2 SASEGT. The CDR3 totals 16 residues. CDR3 residues: CASSDGTESPNEKLFF. Written as DNA, the CDR3 is TGTGCCAGCAGTGATGGAACAGAAAGTCCCAATGAAAAACTGTTTTTT.

The rearrangement joins TRBV27 to TRBJ1-5; D is ambiguous. The germline V and J ends were trimmed by 3 bases and 0 bases, with 9 bases remaining between them. CDR1 is MNHEY, CDR2 SMNVEV, per germline (reference sequence). CDR3 length: 15 amino acids. CDR3 coding DNA: TGTGCCAGCAGTTTTCAGTCGGATAGCAATCAGCCCCAGCATTTT. It codes for CASSFQSDSNQPQHF.

The rearrangement uses TRBV7-9 and TRBJ2-3; possible D gene TRBD1, 5 bases. Germline V lookup: CDR1 SEHNR, CDR2 FQNEAQ (reference sequence). V lost 3 bases and J lost 2, with 18 bases in between. There are 17 residues in the CDR3. The chain's CDR3 is CASSFPLQAALTDTQYF. CDR3 DNA sequence: TGTGCCAGCAGCTTTCCCCTACAGGCGGCACTCACAGATACGCAGTATTTT.

The V call is TRBV6-5, the J call TRBJ1-2, with 7 positions matching TRBD1. CDR1 and CDR2 from the germline V gene are MNHEY and SVGAGI. The V segment lost 7 bases and the J segment 4 bases; nucleotides outside the gene matches: 12. The CDR3 contains 15 residues. DNA for the CDR3: TGTGCCAGCACTCTCACAGGGGATTCGGCCTATGGCTACACCTTC. Protein product: CASTLTGDSAYGYTF.

The CDR3 nucleotides are TGTGCCACCAGCGACGGACAGGGGCACAATGAGCAGTTCTTC. It translates to CATSDGQGHNEQFF. J is TRBJ2-1 and V is TRBV15; TRBD1 matches 9 bases. The CDR3 is 14 amino acids. J lost 5 bases, V lost 5 bases, and 4 bases had no gene match. Germline CDR1 LNHNV, CDR2 YYDKDF (reference sequence).

This clone has just a few counts. The chain has TRBV27 and TRBJ2-2; 11 nucleotides line up with TRBD1. The junction had 4 bases not matched to a gene; V was cut back by 7 bases and J by 6 bases. This CDR3 has 14 amino acids. The germline V gene encodes CDR1 MNHEY and CDR2 SMNVEV (reference sequence). Written as DNA, the CDR3 is TGTGCCAGCAAGGGGACAGGGGGGCCCGGGGAGCTGTTTTTT. This codes for CASKGTGGPGELFF.

The chain recombines TRBV9 with TRBJ2-2, with 10 bases identical to TRBD2. Germline CDR1 is SGDLS and CDR2 is YYNGEE. After removal of 0 bases from V and 2 bases from J, the junction contained 4 bases not matched to a gene. CDR3 size: 17 residues. The chain's CDR3 is CASSVEAGGPNTGELFF. CDR3 sequence (DNA): TGTGCCAGCAGCGTAGAAGCGGGAGGGCCCAACACCGGGGAGCTGTTTTTT.

The V gene is TRBV27, the J gene TRBJ2-7, with D possibly being TRBD1 (6 bases). The CDR3 is made up of 12 amino acids. The V gene's germline CDR1 is MNHEY and CDR2 SMNVEV (reference sequence). Trimming shortened V by 6 bases and J by 4 bases, and 10 bases separated the two germline ends. The CDR3 nucleotides are TGTGCCAGCAGGGACAGAAGTTACGAGCAGTACTTC. It yields the protein CASRDRSYEQYF.

This chain links TRBV27 with TRBJ2-3; D is undetermined. This CDR3 spans 14 amino acids. With 5 bases removed from V and 6 bases from J, the gap between germline ends came to 15 bases. Germline CDR1 MNHEY, CDR2 SMNVEV (reference sequence). This CDR3 is CASSRIGLADTQYF. The DNA of the CDR3 is TGTGCCAGCAGTAGAATCGGGTTGGCGGATACGCAGTATTTT.

J is TRBJ2-1 and V is TRBV19; 7 nucleotides align to TRBD2. Germline CDR1 LNHDA, CDR2 SQIVND (reference sequence). The junction had 6 bases not matched to a gene; V was cut back by 7 bases and J by 9 bases. The CDR3 extends over 12 amino acids. CDR3 coding DNA: TGTGCCAGTACCGCCGGGGGGTCTGAGCAGTTCTTC. It is translated as CASTAGGSEQFF.

This clone showed up just once. This chain connects TRBV4-1 to TRBJ1-3; D ambiguous. The ends were cut back, 0 bases at V and 6 bases at J, with 9 bases in the middle. CDR1 and CDR2 from the germline V gene are MGHRA and YSYEKL. This CDR3 comprises 14 residues. CDR3 nucleotides: TGCGCCAGCAGCCAAGATCGGGGTGAAAACACCATATATTTT. It is translated as CASSQDRGENTIYF.

This chain connects TRBV27 to TRBJ2-7; D is perhaps TRBD1 (6 bases). The germline V gene encodes CDR1 MNHEY and CDR2 SMNVEV (reference sequence). This CDR3 has 14 residues. Trimming removed 6 bases from V and 2 bases from J, with 14 bases in between. The CDR3 DNA sequence: TGTGCCAGCAGCGGAAGGGGACACACCTACGAGCAGTACTTC. The encoded protein is CASSGRGHTYEQYF.

This clone has only a few counts. V usage is TRBV7-9 and J usage is TRBJ1-2, with D tentatively TRBD1 (5 bases). Trimming removed 8 bases from V and 3 bases from J, with 10 bases in between. Looked up from germline, CDR1 is SEHNR and CDR2 is FQNEAQ (reference sequence). The CDR3 sequence is 12 residues long. CDR3 in DNA: TGTGCCAGCGCAGGGACTGACTATGGCTACACCTTC. Encoded protein: CASAGTDYGYTF.

The rearrangement uses TRBV7-8 and TRBJ2-2; D is perhaps TRBD1 (6 bases). V was clipped by 3 bases and J by 3 bases, with 11 bases between them. The germline V gene encodes CDR1 SGHVS and CDR2 FQNEAQ. The CDR3 runs to 15 residues. The CDR3 DNA follows: TGTGCCAGCAGCTTTGAACAGGGTGACACCGGGGAGCTGTTTTTT. Amino acids: CASSFEQGDTGELFF.

J is TRBJ2-7 and V is TRBV7-9, with D perhaps being TRBD1 or TRBD2 (5 bases each). Germline V gene data show CDR1 as SEHNR and CDR2 as FQNEAQ (reference sequence). V was clipped by 5 bases and J by 3 bases, with 14 bases between them. This CDR3 comprises 14 residues. The CDR3 coding sequence is TGTGCCAGCAGCCCTGGGAGCAGGGTCTACGAGCAGTACTTC. Translated: CASSPGSRVYEQYF.